The present T cell receptor beta chain was sequenced within a study of shared clonotypes between healthy human individuals. This clone was picked up one time. No antigen is known for it. Study-wide results and limits: Sharing of clonotypes among donors was expected to vary with sequencing depth. Sampling used blood alone; tissue repertoires probably differ.

Sequenced by immunoSEQ multiplex PCR; TCRdb stores in-frame clones only, minus some. The sample includes 450,000 to 550,000 clones, around 79% of them seen just once. The V end was cut by 1 base, the J end by 7 bases, with 15 bases between. CDR1 and CDR2 (germline): SSHAT, FNYEAQ (reference sequence). CDR3 size: 15 residues. The specimen was PBMCs. This sequence was found in a woman aged 40-49 years in good health. Some clones in this sample may be carry-over from other donors' samples. The rearrangement uses TRBV7-7 and TRBJ2-3, with D perhaps matching TRBD2 (5 bases). The CDR3 DNA follows: TGTGCCAGCAGCTTAGATAGGGAGAGGTCGCATACGCAGTATTTT. It is translated as CASSLDRERSHTQYF. Using reference TRBV7-7 and TRBJ2-3 for the parts outside the CDR3, the full variable domain is GAGVSQSPRYKVTKRGQDVTLRCDPISSHATLYWYQQALGQGPEFLTYFNYEAQPDKSGLPSDRFSAERPEGSISTLTIQRTEQRDSAMYRCASSLDRERSHTQYFGPGTRLTVL.